This is a list of T cell receptor beta chains from one sample in a study of CD8 T cells in ankylosing spondylitis. Via MiXCR, TCRdb re-called the 5' RACE reads, giving one row per CDR3 protein. The table shows about 400,000 distinct CDR3 sequences, with more than 20% occurring only once. The sample was blood, either unsorted or a sorted T cell fraction (not recorded which). The source is a male donor with ankylosing spondylitis or in good health (not recorded which). Each CDR3 is given with its conserved first and last residue. The D gene is left open where the match is weak. Size values are once, few and many counts, or a class for expanded clones, and some rows have none.

cdr3_length d_call j_call v_call clone_size cdr3_aa cdr3_nt
14 . TRBJ2-7 TRBV3-1 many CASSQDTSSYEQYF TGTGCCAGCAGCCAAGATACGAGCTCCTACGAGCAGTACTTC
15 TRBD2 TRBJ2-1 TRBV15 . CATSRVGRGDNEQFF TGTGCCACCAGCAGAGTTGGGCGGGGGGACAATGAGCAGTTCTTC
14 TRBD1 TRBJ2-3 TRBV29-1 . CSVGEGQRTDTQYF TGCAGCGTAGGAGAGGGACAGCGAACAGATACGCAGTATTTT
11 . TRBJ2-1 TRBV7-9 . CASTPAVEQFF TGTGCCAGCACCCCCGCGGTTGAGCAGTTCTTC
16 TRBD2 TRBJ2-1 TRBV18 few CASSRGGAVPYNEQFF TGTGCCAGCTCACGCGGGGGGGCAGTTCCCTACAATGAGCAGTTCTTC
12 . TRBJ2-1 TRBV5-1 . CASSLFASEQFF TGCGCCAGCAGCTTGTTTGCCAGTGAGCAGTTCTTC
12 . TRBJ1-2 TRBV14 few CASSQGGRGYTF TGTGCCAGCAGCCAAGGGGGTCGTGGCTACACCTTC
15 . TRBJ2-2 TRBV29-1 . CSVAGGDTSTGELFF TGCAGCGTTGCGGGCGGAGACACTAGCACCGGGGAGCTGTTTTTT
20 TRBD2 TRBJ2-7 TRBV11-2 few CASSLEIAGAGGLTYYEQYF TGTGCCAGCAGCTTAGAAATAGCGGGGGCGGGAGGATTAACGTACTACGAGCAGTACTTC
14 TRBD1 TRBJ2-7 TRBV9 few CASSAGQGDYEQYF TGTGCCAGCAGCGCAGGACAGGGGGACTACGAGCAGTACTTC
15 . TRBJ2-7 TRBV7-9 few CASSHRDTETYEQYF TGTGCCAGCAGCCACCGGGACACCGAAACCTACGAGCAGTACTTC
15 TRBD1 TRBJ2-7 TRBV20-1 few CSARAEGDSSYEQYF TGCAGTGCTAGAGCCGAGGGGGACAGCTCATACGAGCAGTACTTC
14 . TRBJ2-3 TRBV11-2 few CASSLDGSSDTQYF TGTGCCAGCAGCCTGGACGGGTCCTCAGATACGCAGTATTTT
17 TRBD1 TRBJ2-7 TRBV2 few CASSEDLWRQGFYEQYF TGTGCCAGCAGTGAAGATTTATGGCGACAGGGGTTTTACGAGCAGTACTTC
15 . TRBJ1-5 TRBV27 few CASSPTGRSNQPQHF TGTGCCAGCAGTCCTACAGGGAGAAGCAATCAGCCCCAGCATTTT
11 . TRBJ2-7 TRBV12-3/TRBV12-4 few CASGQTSEQYF TGTGCCAGCGGCCAGACCAGCGAGCAGTACTTC
15 TRBD2 TRBJ2-1 TRBV7-2 few CASTSLSGGVDEQFF TGTGCCAGCACTTCTCTGAGCGGGGGGGTCGATGAGCAGTTCTTC
15 . TRBJ2-7 TRBV12-3/TRBV12-4 few CASSSLLDSLYEQYF TGTGCCAGCAGTTCGCTCTTGGACAGCCTCTACGAGCAGTACTTC
15 TRBD2 TRBJ2-3 TRBV7-9 few CASSKRLAWTDTQYF TGTGCCAGCAGCAAGAGACTAGCATGGACAGATACGCAGTATTTT
17 TRBD2 TRBJ2-2 TRBV2 . CASRAGLAGVNTGELFF TGTGCCAGCAGGGCCGGACTAGCGGGGGTCAACACCGGGGAGCTGTTTTTT
15 . TRBJ2-3 TRBV28 . CASSSRLSGRRAQYF TGTGCCAGCAGTTCGCGTTTGTCGGGGCGCCGAGCGCAGTATTTT
16 TRBD1 TRBJ2-5 TRBV7-8 . CASSFYGQGARETQYF TGTGCCAGCAGCTTCTACGGACAGGGGGCTAGGGAGACCCAGTACTTC
14 . TRBJ1-2 TRBV7-9 . CASSLGLGLNGYTF TGTGCCAGCAGCTTAGGCCTCGGGTTGAATGGCTACACCTTC
12 . TRBJ2-2 TRBV7-9 once CASSTPTGELFF TGTGCCAGCAGCACCCCAACCGGGGAGCTGTTTTTT
16 . TRBJ2-1 TRBV3-1 few CASSPRVGLSYNEQFF TGTGCCAGCAGCCCACGGGTGGGGCTCTCCTACAATGAGCAGTTCTTC
16 TRBD2 TRBJ2-7 TRBV30 few CAWSVSPSGGSYEQYF TGTGCCTGGAGTGTATCCCCTAGCGGGGGATCCTACGAGCAGTACTTC
12 TRBD1 TRBJ2-7 TRBV5-5 . CASSWTGKEQYF TGTGCCAGCAGTTGGACAGGGAAAGAGCAGTACTTC
16 . TRBJ1-4 TRBV6-5 few CASSYLVPGSNEKLFF TGTGCCAGCAGTTATCTTGTCCCGGGATCTAATGAAAAACTGTTTTTT
14 . TRBJ2-2 TRBV12-3/TRBV12-4 . CASRLLGDTGELFF TGTGCCAGCAGACTCCTCGGTGACACCGGGGAGCTGTTTTTT
16 TRBD1 TRBJ2-2 TRBV4-1 . CASSHGTGVGGGELFF TGCGCCAGCAGCCACGGGACAGGGGTTGGGGGCGGGGAGCTGTTTTTT
13 . TRBJ2-1 TRBV30 few CAWSVLGVGEQFF TGTGCCTGGAGTGTACTCGGGGTAGGGGAGCAGTTCTTC
16 TRBD2 TRBJ2-3 TRBV27 few CASRRLAGGYTDTQYF TGTGCCAGCAGACGACTAGCGGGGGGTTACACAGATACGCAGTATTTT
14 . TRBJ2-2 TRBV20-1 once CSAPAGPDTGELFF TGCAGTGCTCCCGCTGGACCAGACACCGGGGAGCTGTTTTTT
16 . TRBJ2-7 TRBV27 few CASRITGTFPSYEQYF TGTGCCAGCAGGATCACTGGGACATTCCCTTCCTACGAGCAGTACTTC
16 TRBD2 TRBJ2-3 TRBV6-4 many CASSDLAGGPSDTQYF TGTGCCAGCAGTGACCTAGCGGGGGGGCCCTCAGATACGCAGTATTTT
13 . TRBJ1-2 TRBV12-3/TRBV12-4 . CASSLALSYGYTF TGTGCCAGCAGTTTAGCCCTGAGCTATGGCTACACCTTC